This T cell receptor (beta chain) was observed in a study of cytomegalovirus exposure and HLA in healthy donors. This clone has just a few counts. Germline V CDR1 and CDR2: SGDLS, YYNGEE. CDR3 length: 17 residues. The J segment lost 3 bases and the V segment lost 0 bases, leaving 7 bases of the junction unmatched. Primers for the PCR totalled 60 Vbeta and 13 Jbeta. Measured with immunoSEQ multiplex PCR; TCRdb has only the in-frame clones, and not every one. The sample comprises under 170,000 clones, 79% of which are singletons, and 3% to 4% rests with the top ten. The chain couples TRBV9 to TRBJ2-7, with TRBD2 matching 12 bases. This receptor was taken from a human donor in good health. The sample comprised PBMCs. The CDR3 DNA reads as TGTGCCAGCAGCGTAGGGACTAGCGGGACCATTCTCTACGAGCAGTACTTC. Translated: CASSVGTSGTILYEQYF.